These 31 T cell receptor beta chains share one sample of origin, sequenced in a study of identical twins listed by TCRdb under 2016. Library generation was performed with 5' RACE. TCRdb lists the instrument as Illumina HiSeq 2000. Through fastp at Q25 and MiXCR, TCRdb rebuilt clones from the public reads, retaining in-frame beta chains. Records with the same CDR3 protein are collapsed into one entry carrying the most frequent genes and DNA. The sample table holds about 200,000 distinct CDR3 sequences, of which 5.5% to 7.5% were seen once. Of the sample, more than 12% is held by the ten largest clones. This sample was shared with a second study, whose subject was T cells expressing NK-cell markers.

Input material: CD8+ T cells sorted from blood. These receptors originate from a woman in her late teens or twenties in good health.

This clonotype was seen repeatedly, ten times or more. This chain connects TRBV27 to TRBJ2-7, with 10 bases aligning to TRBD1. With 3 bases clipped from V and 4 bases from J, the junction kept 6 bases outside the gene matches. The CDR3 totals 15 residues. The germline gives CDR1 MNHEY, CDR2 SMNVEV (reference sequence). CDR3 residues: CASSFLDRGLYEQYF. The CDR3 DNA follows: TGTGCCAGCAGTTTCCTCGACAGGGGGCTGTACGAGCAGTACTTC.

This clonotype was picked up many times. The genes are TRBV27 and TRBJ2-2, with a tentative D call TRBD2 (7 bases). This CDR3 is 15 amino acids long. The germline V gene has CDR1 MNHEY and CDR2 SMNVEV (reference sequence). V lost 5 bases to trimming and J lost 4 bases, with 14 bases between them. In nucleotides, the CDR3 is TGTGCCAGCAGTGGGGGGGCTTCTATCACCGGGGAGCTGTTTTTT. Its translation: CASSGGASITGELFF.

The rearrangement uses TRBV27 and TRBJ1-2; D is unresolved. Trimming removed 8 bases at V and 7 bases at J, with 11 bases between. Germline V gene data show CDR1 as MNHEY and CDR2 as SMNVEV (reference sequence). This CDR3 is 11 amino acids long. CDR3 nucleotide sequence: TGTGCCAGCTCAGGTCCGAGTGGCTACACCTTC. Its protein product is CASSGPSGYTF.

The chain combines TRBV7-2 with TRBJ2-1; maybe TRBD1 (6 bases). Trimming stripped 1 base from V and 8 bases from J, with 12 bases between. The CDR3 has 14 amino acids. Germline values: CDR1 SGHTA, CDR2 FQGNSA. CDR3 in amino acids: CASSLGTVGDEQFF. Written as DNA, the CDR3 is TGTGCCAGCAGCTTAGGGACAGTCGGGGATGAGCAGTTCTTC.

This clonotype was counted only a few times. CDR3 loop: CASQQGASNQPQHF. CDR3 DNA: TGTGCCAGCCAACAGGGGGCTAGCAATCAGCCCCAGCATTTT. V gene TRBV12-3 or TRBV12-4 combines with J gene TRBJ1-5, with 9 bases matching TRBD1. With 8 bases clipped from V and 0 bases from J, the junction kept 2 bases outside the gene matches. The CDR3 is 14 amino acids.

This clonotype appeared many times. V is TRBV2 and J is TRBJ2-5; tentatively, D is TRBD2 (6 bases). The CDR3 has 13 residues. The germline V and J ends were trimmed by 3 bases and 9 bases, with 14 bases remaining between them. Germline values: CDR1 SNHLY, CDR2 FYNNEI. The chain's CDR3 is CASSEGTPGAQYF. In DNA, the CDR3 is TGTGCCAGCAGTGAGGGGACCCCGGGGGCCCAGTACTTC.

This clonotype appeared a few times. The rearrangement links TRBV18 to TRBJ1-2; D gene uncertain. Trimming left V 6 bases short and J 2 bases short, with 10 bases between. Germline V lookup: CDR1 KGHSH, CDR2 LQKENI. The CDR3 has 13 residues. This chain's CDR3 is CASSADGNYGYTF. The CDR3, as DNA: TGTGCCAGCTCGGCCGACGGAAACTATGGCTACACCTTC.

The chain couples TRBV12-3 or TRBV12-4 to TRBJ2-7, with unresolved D. V shed 7 bases and J shed 2 bases, with 15 bases lying between them. This CDR3 has 14 residues. The DNA for the CDR3 is TGTGCCAGCACCCCGGAGCCGATCACCTACGAGCAGTACTTC. Translation: CASTPEPITYEQYF.

As regards this clonotype: A read error may be the cause here, since a much bigger clone is one base away. The V call is TRBV6-1, the J call TRBJ2-5, with D possibly TRBD2 on 5 matching bases. V gave up 4 bases and J gave up 13 bases, with 13 bases separating them. CDR3 length: 11 residues. The V gene's germline CDR1 is MNHNS and CDR2 SASEGT. The chain's CDR3 is CASSVRGLWYF. The CDR3 nucleotides are TGTGCCAGCAGTGTACGGGGATTGTGGTACTTC.

A few counts support this clonotype. J is TRBJ2-2 and V is TRBV27, with no clear D. With 9 bases removed from V and 0 bases from J, the gap between germline ends came to 11 bases. Looked up from germline, CDR1 is MNHEY and CDR2 is SMNVEV (reference sequence). CDR3 length: 14 amino acids. The CDR3 sequence: CASIGIPNTGELFF. In DNA, the CDR3 is TGTGCCAGTATAGGAATTCCGAACACCGGGGAGCTGTTTTTT.

The J gene is TRBJ2-1, the V gene TRBV6-5; 9 nucleotides match TRBD1. CDR1 MNHEY and CDR2 SVGAGI come from the germline V gene. The CDR3 covers 17 residues. V was pared by 0 bases and J by 8 bases, with 11 bases of the junction left unmatched. The CDR3, as DNA: TGTGCCAGCAGTTACTCCCCTCGACAGGGGGGCGGTTATGAGCAGTTCTTC. It codes for CASSYSPRQGGGYEQFF.

V gene TRBV11-2 combines with J gene TRBJ2-7; a possible D gene is TRBD1 (7 bases). V was trimmed by 5 bases and J by 3 bases, leaving 11 bases between them. The CDR3 covers 13 residues. The germline V gene has CDR1 SGHAT and CDR2 FQNNGV. The CDR3 protein is CASSAGQNYEQYF. The CDR3 DNA sequence: TGTGCCAGCAGCGCGGGACAGAACTACGAGCAGTACTTC.

This clonotype was picked up a small number of times. V and J are TRBV3-1 and TRBJ2-1; 7 bases agree with TRBD2. There are 17 residues in the CDR3. J lost 6 bases, V lost 1 base, and 12 bases had no gene match. Germline V gene sequence: CDR1 LGHDT, CDR2 YNNKEL (reference sequence). CDR3 sequence reads: CASSQASGTTIVNEQFF. As DNA, the CDR3 is TGTGCCAGCAGCCAAGCTTCCGGGACTACAATAGTCAATGAGCAGTTCTTC.

The CDR3 region is CASSLTKSSYNEQFF. The CDR3 coding sequence is TGTGCCAGCAGCCTAACAAAAAGCTCCTACAATGAGCAGTTCTTC. This chain joins TRBV7-9 and TRBJ2-1; the D is unclear. Germline V gives CDR1 SEHNR, CDR2 FQNEAQ (reference sequence). V was trimmed by 5 bases and J by 0 bases, leaving 11 bases between them. The CDR3 totals 15 residues.

In its sample, this clonotype was seen many times. The chain has TRBV12-3 or TRBV12-4 and TRBJ1-6; 10 nucleotides agree with TRBD1. J was trimmed by 11 bases and V by 5 bases; bases with no gene match: 3. The CDR3 length is 13 residues. CDR3 bases: TGTGCCAGCAGTACCGGGACAGGGGCACCCCTCCACTTT. It is translated as CASSTGTGAPLHF.

This clonotype has a handful of counts. The chain uses TRBV5-1 and TRBJ2-3; 7 bases align to TRBD1. The germline gives CDR1 SGHRS, CDR2 YFSETQ. The CDR3 sequence is 17 residues long. After removal of 5 bases from V and 0 bases from J, the junction contained 12 bases not matched to a gene. CDR3 amino acids: CASSVTGPGQSTDTQYF. CDR3 coding DNA: TGCGCCAGCAGTGTTACAGGGCCGGGACAGAGCACAGATACGCAGTATTTT.

The chain links TRBV10-1 to TRBJ2-1; unclear D gene. The CDR3 extends over 11 amino acids. Trimming cost V 2 bases and J 9 bases, with 5 bases left between them. The germline CDR1 and CDR2 sequences are WNHNN and SYGVQD (reference sequence). CDR3 in DNA: TGCGCCAGCAGTGAGGGGTTTGAGCAGTTCTTC. As protein: CASSEGFEQFF.

J is TRBJ2-1 and V is TRBV20-1; a possible D gene is TRBD1 (6 bases). Germline CDR1 is DFQATT and CDR2 is SNEGSKA (reference sequence). This CDR3 has 16 amino acids. V lost 2 bases and J lost 0, with 14 bases in between. The chain's CDR3 is CSARQPLGGSYNEQFF. The CDR3 DNA follows: TGCAGTGCTAGACAACCCTTAGGGGGCTCCTACAATGAGCAGTTCTTC.

This clonotype was detected a few times. V gene TRBV7-8 combines with J gene TRBJ2-7; TRBD2 might be the D (6 bases). The CDR3 is 14 residues long. The V and J ends lost 7 bases and 4 bases respectively, with 17 bases between them. Germline V gene data show CDR1 as SGHVS and CDR2 as FQNEAQ. CDR3 in DNA: TGTGCCAGCACCCAGTGGGGGGAGAGTTACGAGCAGTACTTC. Encoded protein: CASTQWGESYEQYF.

In its sample, this clonotype was seen a few times. This rearrangement joins TRBV3-1 to TRBJ2-5; weak D call: TRBD2 (6 bases). There are 15 residues in the CDR3. V lost 9 bases to trimming and J lost 13 bases, with 30 bases between them. Germline values: CDR1 LGHDT, CDR2 YNNKEL (reference sequence). CDR3 protein: CASRRTPSEPEARYF. The DNA for the CDR3 is TGTGCCAGTCGCCGGACTCCTAGCGAGCCGGAGGCCCGGTACTTC.

V gene TRBV3-1 combines with J gene TRBJ2-7; D is possibly TRBD1 (6 bases). V gave up 1 base and J gave up 3 bases, with 13 bases separating them. The length of the CDR3 is 15 residues. The V gene's germline CDR1 is LGHDT and CDR2 YNNKEL (reference sequence). Here the CDR3 reads CASSQATGLGYEQYF. The CDR3 coding sequence is TGTGCCAGCAGCCAAGCCACAGGGTTGGGCTACGAGCAGTACTTC.

The rearrangement links TRBV6-1 to TRBJ1-2, with a weak D call TRBD1 (6 bases). The CDR3 covers 14 residues. The V end was cut by 4 bases, the J end by 3 bases, with 12 bases between. Germline lookup yields CDR1 MNHNS and CDR2 SASEGT. The CDR3 nucleotides are TGTGCCAGCAGTGGAGGGAGGGGGGACTATGGCTACACCTTC. This codes for CASSGGRGDYGYTF.

This clonotype has only a few counts. This chain uses TRBV5-1 with TRBJ2-3; no firm D call. Germline CDR1 reads SGHRS; CDR2 reads YFSETQ. CDR3 length: 12 amino acids. V was clipped by 0 bases and J by 6 bases, with 5 bases between them. The DNA for the CDR3 is TGCGCCAGCAGCTTGGTGGATGATACGCAGTATTTT. It specifies CASSLVDDTQYF. The full variable domain, completed using reference TRBV5-1 and TRBJ2-3, is KAGVTQTPRYLIKTRGQQVTLSCSPISGHRSVSWYQQTPGQGLQFLFEYFSETQRNKGNFPGRFSGRQFSNSRSEMNVSTLELGDSALYLCASSLVDDTQYFGPGTRLTVL.

The sample holds many counts of this clonotype. The chain couples TRBV5-1 to TRBJ1-6; D gene uncertain. The V gene's germline CDR1 is SGHRS and CDR2 YFSETQ. Trimming took off 0 bases at V and 8 bases at J, with 3 bases between the two ends. CDR3 size: 12 residues. CDR3 nucleotide sequence: TGCGCCAGCAGCTTGGGGGATTCACCCCTCCACTTT. Amino acid sequence: CASSLGDSPLHF.

The J gene is TRBJ1-1, the V gene TRBV12-3 or TRBV12-4, with 7 bases matching TRBD1. This CDR3 has 18 residues. Trimming took 5 bases from V and 6 from J; bases not matched to a gene: 21. Written as DNA, the CDR3 is TGTGCCAGCAGTCAGGGGGATTTGGCAGCACCATTTGGCCCTGAAGCTTTCTTT. It specifies CASSQGDLAAPFGPEAFF.

The table lists this clonotype with many counts. The rearrangement joins TRBV20-1 to TRBJ2-7, with D hard to call. Trimming left V 3 bases short and J 2 bases short, with 8 bases between. The germline V gene has CDR1 DFQATT and CDR2 SNEGSKA (reference sequence). The CDR3 extends over 12 amino acids. The CDR3 DNA sequence: TGCAGTGCTAGTGGCGGAGCCTACGAGCAGTACTTC. It codes for CSASGGAYEQYF.

This clonotype has a handful of counts. The chain links TRBV15 to TRBJ1-5, with TRBD1 identical over 7 bases. The CDR3 totals 17 residues. V lost 3 bases, J lost 0 bases, and 8 bases stayed unmatched. Germline V gene lookup returns CDR1 LNHNV and CDR2 YYDKDF (reference sequence). CDR3 coding DNA: TGTGCCACCAGCAGGGCCGGACAGGCGGATAGCAATCAGCCCCAGCATTTT. This encodes CATSRAGQADSNQPQHF.

This clonotype was found a few times. The chain recombines TRBV6-4 with TRBJ1-2; D not resolved. The CDR3 is made up of 14 amino acids. V lost 2 bases, J lost 0 bases, and 7 bases lay in between. CDR1 is MRHNA, CDR2 SNTAGT, per germline. DNA of the CDR3: TGTGCCAGCAGTGACGGGCCCACTAACTATGGCTACACCTTC. Translation gives CASSDGPTNYGYTF.

This clonotype was seen ten or more times. The V call is TRBV27, the J call TRBJ2-5; possible D gene TRBD2, 5 bases. This CDR3 has 11 residues. The germline V and J ends were trimmed by 10 bases and 7 bases, with 13 bases remaining between them. Germline CDR1 is MNHEY and CDR2 is SMNVEV (reference sequence). The CDR3 DNA reads TGTGCCACCTGGCAGGCGGGGACCCAGTACTTC. This gives the protein CATWQAGTQYF.

This clonotype occurred a few times. One end of the junction is discordant with germline, which a read error may explain. The chain combines TRBV6-2 or TRBV6-3 with TRBJ2-7, with 12 positions matching TRBD2. Germline CDR1 and CDR2: MNHEY and SVGEGT. The CDR3 runs 14 residues. The CDR3 loop reads CASSGLAGSSEQYF. As DNA, the CDR3 is TGTGCCAGCAGCGGACTAGCGGGGTCCTCCGAGCAGTACTTC.

The table lists this clonotype with many counts. The V call is TRBV12-3 or TRBV12-4, the J call TRBJ1-3; D is unclear. The CDR3 covers 15 residues. The V end lost 8 bases, the J end lost 4 bases, and 18 bases lay between the germline ends. The CDR3 sequence is CASGPTRLWGNTIYF. DNA for the CDR3: TGTGCCAGCGGCCCAACCCGGCTTTGGGGAAACACCATATATTTT.